This entry features one T cell receptor (beta chain) sequence. Its antigen is still unknown. This sample is part of a study of CD4+ T cells in melanoma. General observations from the study: CD8+ T cell, macrophage and B cell function reportedly correlated with neoantigen-specific CD4+ T cells. In melanoma, neoantigen-specific CD4+ T cells reportedly differed in differentiation state.

Profiled with immunoSEQ multiplex PCR; TCRdb holds only in-frame clones, not every one. The table includes some 10,000 clones, around 63% detected once. Germline CDR1 SGDLS, CDR2 YYNGEE. The CDR3 has 14 amino acids. V lost 4 bases and J lost 8, with 15 bases in between. V gene TRBV9 combines with J gene TRBJ1-4; unclear D gene. Sequenced sample: peripheral blood. This receptor was taken from a human donor with melanoma. The CDR3 spells CASSPDGGNEKLFF. The CDR3 nucleotides read TGTGCCAGCAGCCCGGACGGTGGTAACGAAAAACTGTTTTTT.